Listed here are 5 T cell receptor beta chains from one sample, sequenced in a study of post-analysis software for immune sequencing data. No antigen has been identified for these receptors. Sequencing libraries made from TCR beta cDNA carried unique molecular identifiers. TCRdb re-called the PCR reads with MiXCR, one entry per CDR3 protein. Among under 650,000 distinct CDR3 sequences listed, roughly 45% were seen once. Findings and caveats of the study: About five TRBV segments occurring more often in patients than controls included TRBV5-6, TRBV5-1 and TRBV20-1.

The sequenced material came from blood. Receptor source: a girl aged 10 to 17 with multiple sclerosis.

V usage is TRBV6-5 and J usage is TRBJ2-3; TRBD2 might be the D (5 bases). Trimming shortened V by 0 bases and J by 3 bases, and 13 bases separated the two germline ends. The CDR3 loop spans 16 amino acids. Germline values: CDR1 MNHEY, CDR2 SVGAGI. The CDR3 DNA is TGTGCCAGCAGTTACTCGACGGGGTTTCGGACAGATACGCAGTATTTT. It specifies CASSYSTGFRTDTQYF.

The chain joins TRBV12-3 or TRBV12-4 to TRBJ2-3, with TRBD1 as a possible D gene (6 bases). The CDR3 is 17 residues long. The V end was cut by 6 bases, the J end by 4 bases, with 23 bases between. The CDR3 here is CASSPSPQGLRADTQYF. The DNA of the CDR3 is TGTGCCAGCAGCCCGAGCCCACAGGGCTTGAGAGCAGATACGCAGTATTTT.

This clonotype was recorded once. The chain uses TRBV20-1 and TRBJ2-4, with 8 bases fitting TRBD2. Per germline, CDR1 DFQATT and CDR2 SNEGSKA (reference sequence). V lost 0 bases to trimming and J lost 4 bases; unmatched junction nucleotides: 2. This CDR3 region has 14 residues. CDR3 protein: CSARDKRGKNIQYF. The CDR3 DNA reads as TGCAGTGCTAGAGATAAGCGGGGGAAAAACATTCAGTACTTC.

As to this clonotype: With a much larger clone just one base away, this may be a read error. V gene TRBV15 combines with J gene TRBJ1-5; D not certain. Germline assignment: CDR1 LNHNV and CDR2 YYDKDF (reference sequence). The CDR3 contains 12 residues. This CDR3 reads CAASRDNQPQHF. The CDR3, as DNA: TGTGCCGCCAGCAGAGATAATCAGCCCCAGCATTTT. Full variable domain (missing parts from reference TRBV15 and TRBJ1-5): DAMVIQNPRYQVTQFGKPVTLSCSQTLNHNVMYWYQQKSSQAPKLLFHYYDKDFNNEADTPDNFQSRRPNTSFCFLDIRSPGLGDTAMYLCAASRDNQPQHFGDGTRLSIL.

This clonotype was detected a few times. The chain uses TRBV6-1 and TRBJ2-3; 12 positions match TRBD2. V lost 4 bases, J lost 2 bases, and 1 base stayed unmatched. This CDR3 is built from 15 residues. Germline loops: CDR1 MNHNS, CDR2 SASEGT. The chain's CDR3 is CASSGLAGATDTQYF. CDR3 coding DNA: TGTGCCAGCAGTGGACTAGCGGGAGCCACAGATACGCAGTATTTT.